This T cell receptor (beta chain) was recovered during a study of Graves' ophthalmopathy and Graves' hyperthyroidism. Study-wide points: It was with roughly 71% sensitivity and under 85% specificity that the model predicted ophthalmopathy progression. Blood repertoires reportedly contained most expanded thyroid clonotypes above 0.001 frequency.

From fresh peripheral blood, 10 ml in volume, the PBMCs were obtained. CDR1 and CDR2 from the germline V gene are MDHEN and SYDVKM. CDR3 length equals 15 residues. Unmatched junction bases numbered 9, after V lost 6 bases and J lost 2 bases. Amplification targeted the TCR beta CDR3 regions, with RNA transcripts as the source material. HTBI-primed first-round RT-PCR preceded second-round multiplex PCR. TCRdb used MiXCR to reprocess the multiplex PCR reads, holding one entry per CDR3 protein. The repertoire consists of about 400,000 distinct CDR3 sequences, with 18% occurring once and the leading ten covering about 1.4%. To note about this clonotype: Its antigen is as yet unknown.

The sample consisted of peripheral blood. The chain links TRBV28 to TRBJ2-7; 8 bases match TRBD1. This sequence originates from a woman under 30 with Graves' ophthalmopathy. The CDR3 is CASSLLTGGPYEQYF. CDR3 in DNA: TGTGCCAGCAGCCTGCTAACAGGGGGACCCTACGAGCAGTACTTC.